Listed here is a single TCR beta chain. The sample belongs to a study of blood T cell repertoires in COVID-19. Study overall: Researchers got acute and convalescent COVID-19 samples from the United States, Italy and Spain. T cells, B-cell-depleted T cells, or PBMCs supplied cDNA or gDNA.

The method was immunoSEQ multiplex PCR; TCRdb's version includes in-frame clones alone and lacks a portion of them. The table records some 150,000 clones, 80% to 85% of them present only once. The CDR3 runs to 18 residues. Germline lookup yields CDR1 MNHEY and CDR2 SMNVEV (reference sequence). The V gene lost 4 bases and the J gene lost 0 bases, with 16 bases spanning the gap. The sample was peripheral blood. J is TRBJ1-6 and V is TRBV27; D is unresolved. This clonotype was obtained from a woman aged 55-69 years with active or convalescent COVID-19. CDR3 coding DNA: TGTGCCAGCAGTTCCCCCCCAGGACTCAGCTCCTATAATTCACCCCTCCACTTT. Translation: CASSSPPGLSSYNSPLHF.